Detailed here is one T cell receptor beta chain. The sample comes from a study of shared T cell receptors in the human thymus. With 0 bases removed from V and 2 bases from J, the gap between germline ends came to 17 bases. From germline, CDR1 is SGHDT and CDR2 YYEEEE. There are 17 residues in the CDR3. Repertoires were generated with immunoSEQ multiplex PCR, while TCRdb's copy carries only in-frame clones and drops some. The sample lists hundreds of thousands of clones, approximately 85% occurring once. These same records also appear under a second study, on human thymus T cells. Turning to that study: Having corrective surgery for congenital heart defects, healthy Finnish infants were the ones who donated.

Sequencing input: thymocytes. The genes are TRBV5-6 and TRBJ1-1; D is undetermined. The sequence came from a girl younger than two with a congenital heart defect. In nucleotides, the CDR3 is TGTGCCAGCAGCTTGGGTACCCAGACTACTCTTAACACTGAAGCTTTCTTT. This codes for CASSLGTQTTLNTEAFF.